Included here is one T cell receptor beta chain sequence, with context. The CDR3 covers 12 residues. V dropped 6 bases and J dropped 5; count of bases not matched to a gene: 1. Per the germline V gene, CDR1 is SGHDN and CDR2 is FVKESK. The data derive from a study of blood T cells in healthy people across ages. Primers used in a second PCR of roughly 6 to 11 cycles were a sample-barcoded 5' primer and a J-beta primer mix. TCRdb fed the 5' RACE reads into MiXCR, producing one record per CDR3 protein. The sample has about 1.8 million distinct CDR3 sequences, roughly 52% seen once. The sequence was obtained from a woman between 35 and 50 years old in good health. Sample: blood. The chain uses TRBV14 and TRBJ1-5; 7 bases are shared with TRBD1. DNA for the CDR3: TGTGCCAGCAGTACAGGGGATCAGCCCCAGCATTTT. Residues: CASSTGDQPQHF.